This TCR beta chain derives from a study of cytomegalovirus exposure and HLA in healthy donors. Whole-study results and caveats: Cytomegalovirus status, reportedly, was diagnosed with high specificity and sensitivity by the classifier. The dataset shows that most TCR sequences were rare, while some public TCRs occurred in many donors. Subsequent analysis found a tendency for first-cohort TCR clusters to co-occur within the 90 to 150 validation repertoires.

The table came from immunoSEQ multiplex PCR; TCRdb's copy has only in-frame clones and leaves some out. The sample lists about 190,000 clones; 86% were seen once. CDR3 length equals 20 residues. The junction had 23 bases not matched to a gene; V was cut back by 10 bases and J by 0 bases. Per germline, CDR1 LNHDA and CDR2 SQIVND (reference sequence). Points on this clone: Its target is unknown.

The sequence was obtained from a woman younger than 30 in good health and CMV-seronegative. The chain uses TRBV19 and TRBJ2-1; 8 bases map to TRBD2. Sequenced sample: PBMCs. The CDR3 nucleotides are TGTGCCACCGAACCCCCGGGGATAGCGGGGAGCCTCAGCTCCTACAATGAGCAGTTCTTC. This translates into CATEPPGIAGSLSSYNEQFF.